This section outlines one T cell receptor beta chain sequence together with its context. No cognate antigen has been identified for it. Nothing much larger sits one base from this clone, and base qualities are not available. The germline ends are 12 bases apart after V is trimmed by 0 bases and J by 2 bases. Reading from cysteine to phenylalanine, the CDR3 counts 15 amino acids. The kept DNA is CDR3 alone, 45 bases in frame from the first base. From the germline V gene, CDR1 is SGDLS and CDR2 is YYNGEE. The data were taken from a study of cytomegalovirus exposure and HLA in healthy donors (dated by TCRdb to 2016 to 2017). With regard to the full study: An earlier analysis of several hundred of the donors reported 250 to 350 Gb of sequence data and 95 million to 120 million unique TCR beta sequences obtained from approximately 180 million T cells. An early release that covered around 590 HLA-typed donors contained around 330 gigabases of sequencing data and approximately 85 million unique TCR sequences. Among the 398 genotyped donors, approximately 82% belonged to the genetic ancestry cluster associated with self-reported Caucasian donors. The study aimed to test whether signatures of past pathogen exposure could be identified by cataloging public T cell receptors. The study used immunosequencing to profile the T cell repertoires of 666 subjects and linked those repertoires to cytomegalovirus serostatus. In addition to the first cohort of about 650 subjects, a separate validation cohort of 120 different subjects was used. To predict cytomegalovirus infection status, the study combined high-throughput TCR immunosequencing, statistical association of individual TCRs with disease status, and machine learning. To study patterns of TCR occurrence, a later analysis re-analyzed previously published TCR beta repertoires from hundreds of donors and added high-resolution HLA genotyping. In the later analysis, no new phenotypic data were used to find candidate immune exposures; instead, reliance was placed on TCR beta sequences and their occurrence across donors. To decide whether each TCR beta V gene segment behaved as functional or pseudogenic, an earlier analysis of some 570 of the donors relied on high-throughput TCR beta sequencing. Alongside the repertoire data, information on donor age, sex, ethnicity and CMV serostatus was compiled. Genome-wide SNP genotypes for about 60% of the roughly 700 donors were used in a later genetic analysis, which treated that subset as a discovery cohort. All discovery cohort repertoires had been generated on a single sequencing platform. HLA typing included class I and class II loci at four-digit resolution. The number of typed donors differed by locus: roughly 629-640 for A, B, C, DRB1 and DQB1; approximately 540 for DQA1; over 600 for DPA1; and 450 to 480 for DPB1. About five DR-DQ haplotypes were treated as single units for association and clustering because of strong linkage in the cohort. Among 300 to 500 genotyped donors of the cohort, an average of around 240,000 unique TCR beta nucleotide sequences was sequenced per donor, of which about 19% were non-productive. The research as a whole found: In an earlier analysis of some 550 of the donors, most TCR beta V segments were observed in productive rearrangements about 90% or about 30% of the time, broadly matching IMGT annotations. In a later genetic analysis, fewer N-insertions in productive TCRs were reported among donors in an Asian-associated ancestry cluster than the approximately 670-donor mean. About 15 rarely observed V segments, including chromosome 9 orphons, were excluded from the earlier analysis of approximately 500 of the donors because counts were too low. For the cohort, immune exposure information was limited to CMV serostatus. When HLA alleles, especially DR and DQ, strongly co-occurred, TCR associations were difficult to assign to individual alleles. While some public TCRs were present in many individuals, most TCR sequences turned up only very rarely across donors. Roughly uniform sequencing depth across donors was assumed in presence/absence analyses, although this assumption may not hold. Some IMGT-functional V segments, including TRBV6-2 and TRBV6-3, could not be distinguished by the 87-base-pair reads and were therefore excluded. Linkage disequilibrium might explain the correlated functional status among segregating V segments, but an unknown experimental factor could not be excluded. Cytomegalovirus status was reported to be diagnosed by the classifier with high specificity and sensitivity in both the original and validation cohorts. Several of the top co-occurrence clusters appeared to be linked to parvovirus B19, influenza, CMV and Epstein-Barr virus, according to a later analysis. In a later analysis, TCR association rates were found to vary across HLA loci, with the most associated TCRs seen for DRB1 alleles and the fewest for HLA-C alleles. The authors suggested that the approach could potentially be generalized to other disease states and immunological phenotypes. In a later analysis, HLA-associated TCR beta chains were found to be more clonally expanded and to have lower generation probabilities than equally common non-associated chains. A further reported finding was that TCR beta sequences accurately predicted the HLA-A and HLA-B alleles for most subjects in the first cohort. The sequencing pipeline was judged likely to have produced a cluster of highly shared sequence variants as a technical artifact. Most CMV-associated TCR beta chains appeared to be HLA-restricted in a later analysis, and the HLA associations seemed to be driven largely by CMV exposure. This cohort had only TCR beta chains sequenced, and the lack of alpha or paired-chain data limited which features could be detected. Because HLA typing was unavailable for some donors at each locus, only the typed subset was used in association tests. In the study, approximately 150 TCR beta chains were listed as associated with cytomegalovirus. In vitro tests confirmed that a few of the cytomegalovirus-associated TCR beta chains recognize cytomegalovirus antigens. At a false discovery rate of 0.05, a later analysis linked fewer than 20,000 TCR beta sequences to specific HLA alleles. A later genetic analysis associated a missense DCLRE1C variant with V-gene and J-gene trimming of TCR beta chains, and an independent cohort replicated the association.

Receptors were amplified or captured by the immunoSEQ multiplex PCR assay. For the multiplex PCR, a mixture combining 60 forward primers for TCR Vbeta segments and 13 reverse primers for TCR Jbeta segments was used. Amplification of the CDR3 region of rearranged TCR beta genes was performed with a multiplex PCR assay on genomic DNA. On the Illumina HiSeq System, the amplified TCR beta libraries were sequenced as 87-base-pair reads. As for the authors' bioinformatics: In a later analysis, tens of millions of unique TCR beta chains were counted across the roughly 610 repertoires, and approximately 11 million of these chains were shared by at least two donors. Raw reads were error-corrected and collapsed into unique sequences with a nearest-neighbor algorithm that merged closely related sequences to remove PCR and sequencing errors. To assign V, D and J gene segments, CDR3 sequences were aligned to IMGT reference sequences. For a sequence to be retained, a match of at least six nucleotides was required to both a V gene segment and a J gene segment. A rearrangement was called productive if the CDR3 had no stop codons and remained in frame with V and J, and every other rearrangement was called non-productive. CDR3 was defined by IMGT convention, running from the second conserved V-encoded cysteine to the conserved J-encoded phenylalanine. The earlier analysis of 587 of the donors excluded any sequence lacking an unambiguous match to a single V gene segment. In an earlier analysis of about 590 of the donors, a V segment was called functional when productive rearrangements were above 56.7%, and segregating when the standard deviation between donors exceeded 5%. A statistical classification framework was built for diagnosing cytomegalovirus status from the catalog of TCR beta chain sequences. V and J gene assignment, in a later analysis, came from comparing TCR nucleotide sequences with IMGT/GENE-DB human TR gene sequences. The TCRdist pipeline was used in a later analysis to assign CDR3 sequences and most-parsimonious VDJ recombination scenarios. A later analysis defined each TCR beta chain by its CDR3 amino acid sequence plus V-gene family, and excluded reads lacking a unique V-gene family. As a way to deal with suspected cross-contamination and a sequencing artifact, a later analysis dropped 450 to 600 nucleotide sequences that were highly shared and had low generation probability. In a later analysis, a clonal expansion index for each public chain was calculated from normalized within-repertoire ranks of inferred template counts. In a later analysis, generation probabilities were computed with a VDJ recombination model fitted to out-of-frame rearrangements, and the resulting probabilities were checked against IGoR. In a later analysis, hypergeometric tests were used to score TCR-TCR, TCR-HLA and TCR-CMV co-occurrence, with a repertoire-size bias correction applied to TCR pairs. A later analysis estimated false discovery rates by permuting HLA or CMV assignments 20 times. In a later analysis, co-occurring TCRs were grouped with DBSCAN, and TCRdist sequence similarity was added when clustering was performed within HLA-allele-positive subsets. Co-occurrence clustering excluded repertoires with fewer than 30,000 or more than 120,000 public chains, plus five with anomalous nucleotide sharing. TCRdb mirrors the immuneACCESS table, restricted to in-frame sequences. Some clones are absent from its copies; in checked studies, under half trace to an unresolved V gene, and the reason for the others is unknown. V, J and clone size reflect that table, while D and trimming were determined from the DNA. This sample has approximately 270,000 clones in its table, and about four fifths of those were observed once. The ten largest clones take up 0.3% to 0.35% of the sample.

The cohort consisted of some 730 healthy bone marrow donors. At the time of sampling, every cohort member was nominally healthy, though immune exposures that went unrecorded were likely present. The donor tested CMV seronegative and was one of the 352 seronegative cohort members. Every donor gave a peripheral blood sample, and the peripheral blood mononuclear cells from that sample were used for TCR beta sequencing. Genomic DNA was extracted from the blood cell samples with the Qiagen DNeasy Blood Extraction Kit. This chain joins TRBV9 to TRBJ2-7; D gene: possibly TRBD1, on 6 matching bases. This receptor was identified in a girl aged 2-10 years in good health and CMV-seronegative. The material sequenced was PBMCs. The CDR3 region: CASSVGTAGTYEQYF. The nucleotides are TGTGCCAGCAGCGTAGGGACAGCCGGAACCTACGAGCAGTACTTC.